Below are 15 T cell receptor beta chains sequenced from a single sample in a study of T cells in localized non-small cell lung cancer. Generated by immunoSEQ multiplex PCR, the TCRdb table keeps only in-frame clones and is missing some. Of around 25,000 clones in the sample, around 87% were seen once. The material sequenced was peripheral blood, taken before any cancer treatment. The receptors were gathered from a male donor at least 60 years old with stage II squamous cell lung carcinoma.

The chain combines TRBV5-3 with TRBJ2-3; D might be TRBD1 (7 bases). TRBV5-3 is identified as an open reading frame with a role that is uncertain. Between the trimmed V and J ends, which lost 4 bases and 4 bases, there was a span of 43 bases. This CDR3 region has 24 residues. DNA for the CDR3: TGTGCCAGAAGCCCGAAACTCTGGGGACAGCGACTATGTGCGGGGTTCATTCACCCAGATACGCAGTATTTT. It is translated as CARSPKLWGQRLCAGFIHPDTQYF.

The chain is built from TRBV19 and TRBJ2-5, with D possibly matching TRBD1 (6 bases). With the DNA end fitting TRBJ2-7 better, the J assignment may be wrong. CDR3 size: 13 residues. In germline, CDR1 is LNHDA, CDR2 SQIVND (reference sequence). This chain's CDR3 is CASSTGIPYEQYF. The CDR3 nucleotides are TGTGCCAGTAGCACAGGGATTCCTTACGAGCAGTACTTC.

V is TRBV7-9 and J is TRBJ2-3; no firm D call. V was trimmed by 5 bases and J by 0 bases, leaving 15 bases between them. The CDR3 has 16 residues. Looked up from germline, CDR1 is SEHNR and CDR2 is FQNEAQ (reference sequence). The CDR3 bases are TGTGCCAGCAGCCCCTCCAGGCGGACCAGCACAGATACGCAGTATTTT. Translated: CASSPSRRTSTDTQYF. Full variable domain (missing parts from reference TRBV7-9 and TRBJ2-3): DTGVSQNPRHKITKRGQNVTFRCDPISEHNRLYWYRQTLGQGPEFLTYFQNEAQLEKSRLLSDRFSAERPKGSFSTLEIQRTEQGDSAMYLCASSPSRRTSTDTQYFGPGTRLTVL.

The chain links TRBV14 to TRBJ2-1, with D hard to call. The CDR3 covers 13 residues. V lost 4 bases to trimming and J lost 9 bases, with 13 bases between them. Germline loops: CDR1 SGHDN, CDR2 FVKESK. The CDR3 region is CASSPWREGEQFF. In DNA form, the CDR3 reads TGTGCCAGCAGCCCCTGGAGAGAAGGTGAGCAGTTCTTC.

This chain uses TRBV11-2 with TRBJ2-1, with 14 bases aligning to TRBD2. There are 16 residues in the CDR3. Germline V lookup: CDR1 SGHAT, CDR2 FQNNGV. The V segment lost 5 bases and the J segment 8 bases; nucleotides outside the gene matches: 8. This chain's CDR3 is CASSVPTSGRAYEQFF. The CDR3 bases are TGTGCCAGCAGCGTCCCGACTAGCGGGAGGGCCTATGAGCAGTTCTTC.

The CDR3 protein is CASSRGQGGEKLFF. DNA for the CDR3: TGCGCCAGCAGCCGGGGACAGGGAGGTGAAAAACTGTTTTTT. The rearrangement uses TRBV4-3 and TRBJ1-4; 9 nucleotides align to TRBD1. The CDR3 covers 14 residues. Germline CDR1 LGHNA, CDR2 YSLEER. V lost 4 bases, J lost 7 bases, and 4 bases stayed unmatched.

The chain employs TRBV7-2 and TRBJ2-6, with D hard to call. CDR3 length: 17 amino acids. From germline, CDR1 is SGHTA and CDR2 FQGNSA. The V gene lost 0 bases and the J gene lost 0 bases, with 9 bases spanning the gap. The CDR3 here is CASSLAGPSSGANVLTF. In DNA, the CDR3 is TGTGCCAGCAGCTTAGCGGGCCCGTCCTCTGGGGCCAACGTCCTGACTTTC. The whole variable domain, filled in from reference TRBV7-2 and TRBJ2-6, reads GAGVSQSPSNKVTEKGKDVELRCDPISGHTALYWYRQSLGQGLEFLIYFQGNSAPDKSGLPSDRFSAERTGGSVSTLTIQRTQQEDSAVYLCASSLAGPSSGANVLTFGAGSRLTVL.

V usage is TRBV27 and J usage is TRBJ1-1; D uncertain. The V gene lost 6 bases and the J gene lost 11 bases, with 10 bases spanning the gap. Germline values: CDR1 MNHEY, CDR2 SMNVEV (reference sequence). The CDR3 consists of 10 residues. Here the CDR3 DNA reads TGTGCCAGCAGACCCCCTGCGGCTTTCTTT. This codes for CASRPPAAFF.

This clone was observed a few times. Here the CDR3 DNA reads TGCGCCAGCAGCCAGTCCAACTCTAACTATGGCTACACCTTC. Protein product: CASSQSNSNYGYTF. This chain uses TRBV4-1 with TRBJ1-2, with no clear D. CDR1 and CDR2 from the germline V gene are MGHRA and YSYEKL. The CDR3 has 14 residues. V lost 3 bases to trimming and J lost 0 bases, with 8 bases between them.

V and J are TRBV5-6 and TRBJ1-1; D is uncertain. Deletions cut 0 bases from V and 1 base from J, with 7 bases between. The CDR3 loop spans 14 amino acids. Germline V gene data show CDR1 as SGHDT and CDR2 as YYEEEE. CDR3 DNA sequence: TGTGCCAGCAGCTTGGATGCGGGGAACACTGAAGCTTTCTTT. It codes for CASSLDAGNTEAFF. Based on the CDR3 plus reference TRBV5-6 and TRBJ1-1, the full variable domain is DAGVTQSPTHLIKTRGQQVTLRCSPKSGHDTVSWYQQALGQGPQFIFQYYEEEERQRGNFPDRFSGHQFPNYSSELNVNALLLGDSALYLCASSLDAGNTEAFFGQGTRLTVV.

This clone was seen more than once but under ten times. J is TRBJ2-7 and V is TRBV10-1, with D hard to call. The CDR3 is made up of 13 amino acids. V was shortened by 2 bases and J by 0 bases, with 5 bases between the two germline ends. From germline, CDR1 is WNHNN and CDR2 SYGVQD (reference sequence). The chain's CDR3 is CASSETGSYEQYF. The CDR3 nucleotides read TGCGCCAGCAGTGAGACGGGCTCCTACGAGCAGTACTTC.

J is TRBJ1-2 and V is TRBV5-6; perhaps TRBD1 as D (5 bases). Germline V gives CDR1 SGHDT, CDR2 YYEEEE. Deletions cut 4 bases from V and 4 bases from J, with 11 bases between. The CDR3 is made up of 13 amino acids. CDR3 region: CASSLGHSYGYTF. The CDR3 DNA sequence: TGTGCCAGCAGCCTTGGACATTCCTATGGCTACACCTTC.

This chain uses TRBV5-8 with TRBJ2-3; TRBD1 matches at 8 bases. V shed 4 bases, J shed 2 bases, and the junction held 6 bases outside the gene matches. This CDR3 has 15 amino acids. Germline assignment: CDR1 SGHTS and CDR2 YDEGEE. The CDR3 loop is CASSLQGGNTDTQYF. In nucleotides, the CDR3 is TGTGCCAGCAGCCTACAGGGGGGTAACACAGATACGCAGTATTTT. Full variable domain (outside the CDR3, taken from reference TRBV5-8 and TRBJ2-3): EAGVTQSPTHLIKTRGQQATLRCSPISGHTSVYWYQQALGLGLQFLLWYDEGEERNRGNFPPRFSGRQFPNYSSELNVNALELEDSALYLCASSLQGGNTDTQYFGPGTRLTVL.

The J gene is TRBJ1-1, the V gene TRBV15; 7 nucleotides agree with TRBD1. Looked up from germline, CDR1 is LNHNV and CDR2 is YYDKDF (reference sequence). J was trimmed by 6 bases and V by 1 base; bases with no gene match: 5. CDR3 length: 14 amino acids. Here the CDR3 DNA reads TGTGCCACCAGCAGAGGGGGGACAGCCCCTGAAGCTTTCTTT. It specifies CATSRGGTAPEAFF. The whole variable domain, filled in from reference TRBV15 and TRBJ1-1, reads DAMVIQNPRYQVTQFGKPVTLSCSQTLNHNVMYWYQQKSSQAPKLLFHYYDKDFNNEADTPDNFQSRRPNTSFCFLDIRSPGLGDTAMYLCATSRGGTAPEAFFGQGTRLTVV.

This clone came up once. V is TRBV5-1 and J is TRBJ2-2; 9 nucleotides agree with TRBD2. V lost 7 bases, J lost 4 bases, and 5 bases stayed unmatched. This CDR3 region has 14 residues. The germline V gene has CDR1 SGHRS and CDR2 YFSETQ. The CDR3 DNA follows: TGCGCCAGCTATAGCGGGAGCGGCACCGGGGAGCTGTTTTTT. Translated: CASYSGSGTGELFF. The variable domain in full, completed from reference TRBV5-1 and TRBJ2-2, reads KAGVTQTPRYLIKTRGQQVTLSCSPISGHRSVSWYQQTPGQGLQFLFEYFSETQRNKGNFPGRFSGRQFSNSRSEMNVSTLELGDSALYLCASYSGSGTGELFFGEGSRLTVL.